A selection of T cell receptor beta chains follows, all from one sample in a study of cytomegalovirus exposure and HLA in healthy donors. Only in-frame clones appear in the TCRdb table, and some are missing; sequencing was by immunoSEQ multiplex PCR. The table shows around 210,000 clones, with 70% to 90% occurring only once. The sample consisted of PBMCs. The receptors were gathered from a girl aged 2 to 9 in good health and CMV-seronegative. Each CDR3 is given with its conserved first and last residue. A D gene is named only where the DNA matches it firmly. Size is stated for part of the rows, as once, few or many counts, or as a class when the clone is expanded.

D gene: TRBD1; J gene: TRBJ1-4; V gene: TRBV4-1; clone size: -; CDR3 protein: CASSQEGQGRLNEKLFF; CDR3 DNA: TGCGCCAGCAGCCAAGAGGGACAGGGCCGACTTAATGAAAAACTGTTTTTT
D gene: TRBD1; J gene: TRBJ1-4; V gene: TRBV5-1; clone size: -; CDR3 protein: CASSFGTGGMIGANEKLFF; CDR3 DNA: TGCGCCAGCAGCTTCGGGACAGGGGGAATGATAGGAGCTAATGAAAAACTGTTTTTT
D gene: TRBD2; J gene: TRBJ2-1; V gene: TRBV7-9; clone size: -; CDR3 protein: CASSSGSGAVNEQFF; CDR3 DNA: TGTGCCAGCAGCTCGGGTAGCGGGGCCGTTAATGAGCAGTTCTTC
D gene: TRBD2; J gene: TRBJ2-2; V gene: TRBV6-6; clone size: once; CDR3 protein: CASTQRGGANTGELFF; CDR3 DNA: TGTGCCAGCACCCAACGGGGGGGGGCCAACACCGGGGAGCTGTTTTTT
D gene: -; J gene: TRBJ2-1; V gene: TRBV5-4; clone size: -; CDR3 protein: CASSRDYNEQFF; CDR3 DNA: TGTGCCAGCAGCCGGGACTACAATGAGCAGTTCTTC
D gene: -; J gene: TRBJ1-1; V gene: TRBV2; clone size: few; CDR3 protein: CAATMNTEAFF; CDR3 DNA: TGTGCCGCTACGATGAACACTGAAGCTTTCTTT
D gene: -; J gene: TRBJ1-1; V gene: TRBV9; clone size: -; CDR3 protein: CASSVGQTNTEAFF; CDR3 DNA: TGTGCCAGCAGCGTAGGACAAACGAACACTGAAGCTTTCTTT
D gene: -; J gene: TRBJ2-2; V gene: TRBV9; clone size: -; CDR3 protein: CASSGELGSTRYLNTGELFF; CDR3 DNA: TGTGCCAGCAGCGGTGAATTGGGCTCTACCCGCTATCTGAACACCGGGGAGCTGTTTTTT
D gene: -; J gene: TRBJ2-7; V gene: TRBV7-9; clone size: -; CDR3 protein: CASSYETNRVGEQYF; CDR3 DNA: TGTGCCAGCAGCTACGAGACCAACAGGGTCGGCGAGCAGTACTTC
D gene: -; J gene: TRBJ2-6; V gene: TRBV19; clone size: -; CDR3 protein: CASSIIPAGANVLTF; CDR3 DNA: TGTGCCAGTAGTATCATTCCGGCTGGGGCCAACGTCCTGACTTTC
D gene: TRBD1; J gene: TRBJ2-3; V gene: TRBV18; clone size: -; CDR3 protein: CASSPTWDSSTDTQYF; CDR3 DNA: TGTGCCAGCTCACCTACTTGGGACAGCAGCACAGATACGCAGTATTTT
D gene: -; J gene: TRBJ2-7; V gene: TRBV6-5; clone size: -; CDR3 protein: CASSYSGATIEQYF; CDR3 DNA: TGTGCCAGCAGTTACTCGGGGGCGACCATCGAGCAGTACTTC
D gene: -; J gene: TRBJ1-5; V gene: TRBV30; clone size: -; CDR3 protein: CAWSGRGQSNQPQHF; CDR3 DNA: TGTGCCTGGAGTGGCCGTGGACAGAGCAATCAGCCCCAGCATTTT
D gene: -; J gene: TRBJ1-1; V gene: TRBV11-2; clone size: once; CDR3 protein: CASTLIPGAEAFF; CDR3 DNA: TGTGCCAGCACCCTTATCCCAGGGGCTGAAGCTTTCTTT
D gene: TRBD2; J gene: TRBJ2-1; V gene: TRBV5-1; clone size: -; CDR3 protein: CASSLAGTSNEQFF; CDR3 DNA: TGCGCCAGCAGCTTGGCCGGGACTAGCAATGAGCAGTTCTTC
D gene: -; J gene: TRBJ2-7; V gene: TRBV7-9; clone size: -; CDR3 protein: CASSPKGGRQFYEQYF; CDR3 DNA: TGTGCCAGCAGCCCCAAGGGGGGGCGACAGTTTTACGAGCAGTACTTC
D gene: -; J gene: TRBJ2-7; V gene: TRBV7-2; clone size: -; CDR3 protein: CASSFLMPRRGYEQYF; CDR3 DNA: TGTGCCAGCAGCTTTTTGATGCCTAGGCGGGGCTACGAGCAGTACTTC
D gene: TRBD1; J gene: TRBJ2-7; V gene: TRBV6-5; clone size: -; CDR3 protein: CASSRDPGGHYEQYF; CDR3 DNA: TGTGCCAGCAGTCGAGATCCAGGGGGACACTACGAGCAGTACTTC
D gene: -; J gene: TRBJ1-4; V gene: TRBV11-2; clone size: -; CDR3 protein: CAPRGGGLFF; CDR3 DNA: TGTGCCCCTCGGGGAGGGGGTCTGTTTTTT
D gene: TRBD1; J gene: TRBJ1-5; V gene: TRBV5-5; clone size: -; CDR3 protein: CASSLVGQGLGDSNQPQHF; CDR3 DNA: TGTGCCAGCAGCTTGGTGGGACAGGGGTTGGGGGATAGCAATCAGCCCCAGCATTTT
D gene: TRBD2; J gene: TRBJ2-1; V gene: TRBV5-8; clone size: once; CDR3 protein: CASSLARLAGGPGNEQFF; CDR3 DNA: TGTGCCAGCAGCTTGGCCAGACTAGCGGGGGGGCCGGGAAATGAGCAGTTCTTC
D gene: -; J gene: TRBJ1-6; V gene: TRBV12-5; clone size: -; CDR3 protein: CASGLNNSPLHF; CDR3 DNA: TGTGCTAGTGGCCTTAATAATTCACCCCTCCACTTT
D gene: TRBD1; J gene: TRBJ1-2; V gene: TRBV13; clone size: -; CDR3 protein: CASSPDRGLDGYTF; CDR3 DNA: TGTGCCAGCAGCCCAGACAGGGGGCTGGACGGCTACACCTTC
D gene: -; J gene: TRBJ1-4; V gene: TRBV27; clone size: -; CDR3 protein: CASRRTPQGREKLFF; CDR3 DNA: TGTGCCAGCAGACGGACTCCACAAGGAAGGGAAAAACTGTTTTTT
D gene: -; J gene: TRBJ1-6; V gene: TRBV7-9; clone size: -; CDR3 protein: CASSLQGFGDSPLHF; CDR3 DNA: TGTGCCAGCAGCTTACAGGGCTTTGGTGATTCACCCCTCCACTTT
D gene: -; J gene: TRBJ2-5; V gene: TRBV5-6; clone size: -; CDR3 protein: CASSFRSSETQYF; CDR3 DNA: TGTGCCAGCAGCTTCCGTTCGTCCGAGACCCAGTACTTC
D gene: TRBD2; J gene: TRBJ2-7; V gene: TRBV4-1; clone size: -; CDR3 protein: CASSLISGGAVSYEQYF; CDR3 DNA: TGCGCCAGCAGCCTCATTAGCGGGGGGGCCGTCTCCTACGAGCAGTACTTC
D gene: -; J gene: TRBJ2-7; V gene: TRBV27; clone size: -; CDR3 protein: CASSFLRTDHPGEQYF; CDR3 DNA: TGTGCCAGCAGTTTCCTCCGGACAGACCACCCTGGCGAGCAGTACTTC
D gene: -; J gene: TRBJ1-4; V gene: TRBV30; clone size: -; CDR3 protein: CAWSVKGGAPNEKLFF; CDR3 DNA: TGTGCCTGGAGTGTGAAAGGCGGAGCGCCTAATGAAAAACTGTTTTTT